Shown below are 5 T cell receptor beta chains from a single sample sequenced in a study of persistence of HIV-infected CD4 T cells. Nonspecific anti-CD3/anti-CD28 bead stimulation represents the broad CD4+ T cell repertoire. Sorting selected CD4+ T cells upregulating both CD40 ligand and CD69. The antigens these receptors bind are not known. Sequencing used immunoSEQ version 4 in survey mode. TCRdb keeps only in-frame clones here, not all; method: immunoSEQ multiplex PCR. Of over 35,000 clones in the sample, 91% are singletons; the top ten hold 1.5% to 2%. Source: CD4+ T cells sorted from PBMCs after approximately 19-hour stimulation, taken from a patient who received antiretroviral therapy. The receptors here all came from an adult man with HIV who was CMV-seropositive.

The CDR3 coding sequence is TGTGCCACCAGTGACGGGACAGGGAATGAAAAACTGTTTTTT. Translating gives CATSDGTGNEKLFF. This sequence joins TRBV24-1 and TRBJ1-4, with 9 bases matching TRBD1. The germline CDR1 and CDR2 sequences are KGHDR and SFDVKD. The CDR3 length is 14 residues. The J segment lost 5 bases and the V segment lost 4 bases, leaving 1 base of the junction unmatched.

The chain joins TRBV29-1 to TRBJ2-1; 7 bases are shared with TRBD1. The V gene's germline CDR1 is SQVTM and CDR2 ANQGSEA. This CDR3 comprises 14 residues. J lost 7 bases, V lost 2 bases, and 8 bases had no gene match. The CDR3 bases are TGCAGCGTTGAAATTGGACAGGTAAAAAATGAGCAGTTCTTC. Its protein is CSVEIGQVKNEQFF.

The rearrangement links TRBV11-3 to TRBJ1-1; the D is unclear. Trimming left V 0 bases short and J 0 bases short, with 8 bases between. CDR1 is SGHNT, CDR2 YENEEA, per germline. CDR3 length: 15 residues. The CDR3 DNA sequence: TGTGCCAGCAGCTTAGAGGGCAGCATGAACACTGAAGCTTTCTTT. Its protein is CASSLEGSMNTEAFF.

The chain uses TRBV18 and TRBJ2-7; a weak D match, TRBD1 (6 bases). The length of the CDR3 is 15 residues. Trimming removed 3 bases at V and 6 bases at J, with 18 bases between. Germline V gives CDR1 KGHSH, CDR2 LQKENI. CDR3 bases: TGTGCCAGCTCACCGTCCACCAGGGGCGAATCCGAGCAGTACTTC. Amino acid sequence: CASSPSTRGESEQYF.

The chain has TRBV29-1 and TRBJ1-2; no firm D call. V was pared by 4 bases and J by 0 bases, with 6 bases between. The germline V gene encodes CDR1 SQVTM and CDR2 ANQGSEA. The CDR3 totals 12 residues. CDR3 coding DNA: TGCAGCGTTGTGGCGGCTAACTATGGCTACACCTTC. Protein sequence: CSVVAANYGYTF.